Below, 27 T cell receptor beta chains from the same sample are listed, as sequenced in a study of metastatic and nonmetastatic thyroid tumors. Using MiXCR, TCRdb reanalyzed the PCR reads. The sample includes 50,000 to 60,000 clones, approximately 15% of them seen just once. Each patient went into thyroid surgery without having received any treatment. The sample comprised blood. The receptors originated from a female donor with papillary thyroid cancer or a benign thyroid nodule (not recorded which). Some clones in this sample may be carry-over from other donors' samples.

This sequence joins TRBV28 and TRBJ1-5; weak D call: TRBD1 (5 bases). The CDR3 totals 16 residues. Germline V gives CDR1 MDHEN, CDR2 SYDVKM. V lost 6 bases, J lost 8 bases, and 23 bases lay in between. The CDR3 reads CASRPTLGVSRKPQHF. CDR3 nucleotide sequence: TGTGCCAGCAGGCCCACTTTAGGGGTTAGTCGTAAGCCCCAGCATTTT. Full variable domain (missing parts from reference TRBV28 and TRBJ1-5): DVKVTQSSRYLVKRTGEKVFLECVQDMDHENMFWYRQDPGLGLRLIYFSYDVKMKEKGDIPEGYSVSREKKERFSLILESASTNQTSMYLCASRPTLGVSRKPQHFGDGTRLSIL.

The sample holds many counts of this clone. V and J are TRBV7-9 and TRBJ2-1; TRBD2 aligns across 11 bases. CDR1 SEHNR and CDR2 FQNEAQ come from the germline V gene (reference sequence). V shed 5 bases, J shed 4 bases, and the junction held 7 bases outside the gene matches. This CDR3 has 16 residues. DNA for the CDR3: TGTGCCAGCAGCCATTCGACTAGCGGGACTTACAATGAGCAGTTCTTC. It encodes CASSHSTSGTYNEQFF. Looking up the rest from reference TRBV7-9 and TRBJ2-1 gives the full variable domain: DTGVSQNPRHKITKRGQNVTFRCDPISEHNRLYWYRQTLGQGPEFLTYFQNEAQLEKSRLLSDRFSAERPKGSFSTLEIQRTEQGDSAMYLCASSHSTSGTYNEQFFGPGTRLTVL.

The J gene is TRBJ1-2, the V gene TRBV20-1, with TRBD1 matching 7 bases. The V and J ends lost 5 bases and 3 bases, in that order; junction bases with no gene match: 12. The CDR3 extends over 15 amino acids. CDR1 DFQATT and CDR2 SNEGSKA come from the germline V gene (reference sequence). The CDR3 DNA sequence: TGCAGTGCTCGCGTACAGGGGTTATGCTACTATGGCTACACCTTC. It encodes CSARVQGLCYYGYTF.

The table lists this clone with many counts. The rearrangement joins TRBV6-1 to TRBJ1-2; 9 bases align to TRBD1. The CDR3 has 15 amino acids. V shed 4 bases, J shed 4 bases, and the junction held 7 bases outside the gene matches. Germline V gene sequence: CDR1 MNHNS, CDR2 SASEGT. CDR3 bases: TGTGCCAGCAGTGGGGGGACAGGGAATAGCTATGGCTACACCTTC. Translation: CASSGGTGNSYGYTF.

This clone was recorded at least ten times. The V call is TRBV5-4, the J call TRBJ1-4, with 8 bases fitting TRBD1. The CDR3 spans 15 residues. Trimming cost V 3 bases and J 8 bases; bases outside gene matches: 9. Germline CDR1 reads SGHNT; CDR2 reads YYREEE (reference sequence). The CDR3 region is CASSSNRGLDEKLFF. For the CDR3, the DNA is TGTGCCAGCAGCTCAAACAGGGGGTTAGACGAAAAACTGTTTTTT.

This chain uses TRBV7-3 with TRBJ2-7; 9 nucleotides match TRBD2. The junction had 7 bases not matched to a gene; V was cut back by 5 bases and J by 2 bases. The CDR3 loop spans 15 amino acids. CDR1 and CDR2 from the germline V gene are SGHTA and FQGTGA. The DNA for the CDR3 is TGTGCCAGCAGCAATGTAGCGGGAGTTACCTACGAGCAGTACTTC. Translating gives CASSNVAGVTYEQYF.

This clone was observed a few times. A much larger clone lies one base from this, so it may be a read error. Other DNA sequences in this specimen translate into the identical CDR3. This chain joins TRBV9 and TRBJ1-5; D gene unclear. The CDR3 runs 13 residues. Germline V gene lookup returns CDR1 SGDLS and CDR2 YYNGEE. The CDR3 DNA is TGCGCCAGCAAGAGGGAAAAGAATCAGCCCCAGCATTTT. Translating it yields CASKREKNQPQHF.

This clone has only a few counts. It may be a read error: a sequence one base away is much more abundant. CDR3 sequence reads: CSVGLSGRSAYEQYF. CDR3 nucleotide sequence: TGCAGCGTTGGACTATCCGGGAGGAGCGCCTACGAGCAGTACTTC. The J gene is TRBJ2-7, the V gene TRBV29-1; TRBD2 matches at 7 bases. The junction had 11 bases not matched to a gene; V was cut back by 4 bases and J by 2 bases. This CDR3 has 15 residues. The germline V gene encodes CDR1 SQVTM and CDR2 ANQGSEA.

The chain links TRBV5-4 to TRBJ2-1, with 8 bases lining up with TRBD2. The CDR3 is 15 residues long. V was pared by 4 bases and J by 4 bases, with 7 bases of the junction left unmatched. The germline V gene encodes CDR1 SGHNT and CDR2 YYREEE (reference sequence). The CDR3 is CASSITSGGYNEQFF. CDR3 coding DNA: TGTGCCAGCAGCATCACTAGCGGAGGATACAATGAGCAGTTCTTC.

The chain joins TRBV7-2 to TRBJ2-7; weak D call: TRBD1 (6 bases). The germline gives CDR1 SGHTA, CDR2 FQGNSA. Trimming removed 5 bases at V and 3 bases at J, with 17 bases between. This CDR3 is 15 amino acids long. The CDR3 region has the DNA TGTGCCAGCAGCCATACAGGGAATACAAACTACGAGCAGTACTTC. This codes for CASSHTGNTNYEQYF. Supplemented by reference TRBV7-2 and TRBJ2-7, the full variable domain reads GAGVSQSPSNKVTEKGKDVELRCDPISGHTALYWYRQSLGQGLEFLIYFQGNSAPDKSGLPSDRFSAERTGGSVSTLTIQRTQQEDSAVYLCASSHTGNTNYEQYFGPGTRLTVT.

The J gene is TRBJ2-3, the V gene TRBV6-2 or TRBV6-3, with a weak D call TRBD2 (6 bases). Per germline, CDR1 MNHEY and CDR2 SVGEGT. The CDR3 is made up of 15 amino acids. Trimming removed 0 bases from V and 4 bases from J, with 11 bases in between. The CDR3: CASSYSLGGPDTQYF. CDR3 nucleotide sequence: TGTGCCAGCAGTTACTCGCTGGGGGGACCAGATACGCAGTATTTT.

In regard to this clone: A much larger clone lies a single base off, so this may be a read error. The chain has TRBV4-1 and TRBJ2-4, with 7 positions matching TRBD2. Per germline, CDR1 MGHRA and CDR2 YSYEKL. The CDR3 has 14 residues. V lost 5 bases, J lost 7 bases, and 8 bases stayed unmatched. CDR3 nucleotides: TGCGCCAGCAGCACGGGACTACTCGGGAACATTCAGTACTTC. Translation: CASSTGLLGNIQYF.

This clone was observed at least ten times. This chain connects TRBV19 to TRBJ2-6, with 11 bases that match TRBD1. The J segment lost 2 bases and the V segment lost 4 bases, leaving 13 bases of the junction unmatched. CDR1 and CDR2 from the germline V gene are LNHDA and SQIVND (reference sequence). This CDR3 contains 20 residues. The CDR3 loop reads CASSTSFAPGQGAGANVLTF. The CDR3 nucleotides are TGTGCCAGTAGTACATCATTCGCTCCGGGACAGGGGGCTGGGGCCAACGTCCTGACTTTC.

In its sample, this clone was seen many times. This rearrangement joins TRBV28 to TRBJ2-1, with 10 positions matching TRBD2. This CDR3 has 16 amino acids. V gave up 3 bases and J gave up 8 bases; unmatched junction bases: 10. The germline gives CDR1 MDHEN, CDR2 SYDVKM. The CDR3 is CASSFSSSGSIDEQFF. For the CDR3, the DNA is TGTGCCAGCAGTTTTTCGTCTAGCGGGAGTATCGATGAGCAGTTCTTC.

This clone has ten or more counts. This rearrangement joins TRBV19 to TRBJ1-5; D call uncertain. Deletions cut 6 bases from V and 4 bases from J, with 16 bases between. This CDR3 is built from 15 residues. CDR1 LNHDA and CDR2 SQIVND come from the germline V gene (reference sequence). In DNA form, the CDR3 reads TGTGCCAGTAGCCCTCTGGCAGATCGGAATCAGCCCCAGCATTTT. This translates into CASSPLADRNQPQHF.

The sample holds many counts of this clone. A read error may explain this, as a much larger clone is one base away. This same CDR3 is encoded by further DNA sequences in the sample. In DNA, the CDR3 is TGTGCCACCAGTGACCGACGGGATAACTATGGCTACACCTTC. Protein: CATSDRRDNYGYTF. This chain links TRBV24-1 with TRBJ1-2; D gene unclear. Germline CDR1 KGHDR, CDR2 SFDVKD. V gave up 4 bases and J gave up 1 base, with 9 bases separating them. The CDR3 is made up of 14 amino acids.

This clone was counted ten times or more. The chain has TRBV12-3 or TRBV12-4 and TRBJ1-5; the D is unclear. V lost 1 base, J lost 6 bases, and 4 bases lay in between. The CDR3 length is 12 residues. CDR3 sequence: CASSLGTQPQHF. The CDR3 nucleotides are TGTGCCAGCAGTTTAGGGACTCAGCCCCAGCATTTT.

Comments on this clone: One end of the junction varies from germline; a read error may be responsible. The chain joins TRBV7-8 to TRBJ2-7; TRBD2 agrees at 7 bases. Looked up from germline, CDR1 is SGHVS and CDR2 is FQNEAQ. The CDR3 spans 14 residues. The CDR3, as DNA: TGTGCCAGCAGCACACGGGGGGTCTCCTACGAGCACTACTTC. It specifies CASSTRGVSYEHYF.

Note on this clone: A read error may produce the germline difference seen at one junction end. V usage is TRBV27 and J usage is TRBJ1-2; the match to TRBD1 covers 7 bases. The CDR3 totals 16 residues. CDR1 and CDR2 (germline): MNHEY, SMNVEV (reference sequence). In nucleotides, the CDR3 is TGTGCAAGCAGTTTATCGGCAGGGGGATCTAACTATGGCTACACCTTC. It codes for CASSLSAGGSNYGYTF.

This clone appeared many times. The chain is built from TRBV2 and TRBJ2-1; 9 bases are shared with TRBD2. The V segment lost 0 bases and the J segment 7 bases; nucleotides outside the gene matches: 7. CDR1 and CDR2 from the germline V gene are SNHLY and FYNNEI. The CDR3 covers 16 residues. In DNA, the CDR3 is TGTGCCAGCAGTGAAGCGGACCGGCGGGGGGGAAATGAGCAGTTCTTC. Translating it yields CASSEADRRGGNEQFF. The full variable domain, completed using reference TRBV2 and TRBJ2-1, is EPEVTQTPSHQVTQMGQEVILRCVPISNHLYFYWYRQILGQKVEFLVSFYNNEISEKSEIFDDQFSVERPDGSNFTLKIRSTKLEDSAMYFCASSEADRRGGNEQFFGPGTRLTVL.

Notes on this clone: This may be a read error, as it is one base from a much larger clone. The V gene is TRBV29-1, the J gene TRBJ2-3; a weak D match, TRBD1 (6 bases). The CDR3 runs to 13 residues. Looked up from germline, CDR1 is SQVTM and CDR2 is ANQGSEA. The DNA for the CDR3 is TGCATCGTTGACCACAGGGCGACAGATACGCAGTATTTT. This codes for CIVDHRATDTQYF.

This clone was recorded only once. This sequence joins TRBV3-1 and TRBJ2-7, with 12 bases lining up with TRBD2. The CDR3 consists of 16 residues. With 2 bases clipped from V and 6 bases from J, the junction kept 8 bases outside the gene matches. Germline CDR1 reads LGHDT; CDR2 reads YNNKEL (reference sequence). The CDR3 sequence: CASSQWPSGRAPEQYF. For the CDR3, the DNA is TGTGCCAGCAGCCAATGGCCTAGCGGGAGGGCCCCCGAGCAGTACTTC.

There are many counts of this clone. The rearrangement uses TRBV18 and TRBJ2-1, with unresolved D. CDR1 and CDR2 from the germline V gene are KGHSH and LQKENI. V lost 2 bases and J lost 0, with 11 bases in between. The CDR3 runs to 16 residues. As DNA, the CDR3 is TGTGCCAGCTCACCAACGGGCCCTAGCTCCTACAATGAGCAGTTCTTC. Protein sequence: CASSPTGPSSYNEQFF.

This clone appeared many times. The chain carries TRBV12-3 or TRBV12-4 and TRBJ2-1, with D hard to call. This CDR3 is built from 13 residues. Trimming shortened V by 5 bases and J by 4 bases, and 9 bases separated the two germline ends. For the CDR3, the DNA is TGTGCCAGCAGTCCTACCCAGTACAATGAGCAGTTCTTC. Protein sequence: CASSPTQYNEQFF.

There are many counts of this clone. The chain has TRBV4-1 and TRBJ2-7; D unclear. The CDR3 loop spans 14 amino acids. Per germline, CDR1 MGHRA and CDR2 YSYEKL. Trimming cost V 0 bases and J 4 bases, with 10 bases left between them. CDR3 protein: CASSQEKALYEQYF. CDR3 bases: TGCGCCAGCAGCCAAGAAAAGGCTTTGTACGAGCAGTACTTC.

The gene calls are TRBV27 and TRBJ2-7, with D hard to call. V was cut by 7 bases and J by 6 bases, with 16 bases left in between. Germline V CDR1 and CDR2: MNHEY, SMNVEV (reference sequence). This CDR3 is built from 13 residues. In nucleotides, the CDR3 is TGTGCCAGCACCACCCAGATGGGTGCCGAGCAGTACTTC. Amino acid sequence: CASTTQMGAEQYF.

In its sample, this clone was seen many times. The chain uses TRBV5-4 and TRBJ2-2; 7 nucleotides match TRBD1. Germline V gene lookup returns CDR1 SGHNT and CDR2 YYREEE (reference sequence). CDR3 length equals 15 residues. Germline trimming cut 4 bases from V and 7 bases from J; bases unmatched to any gene: 10. CDR3 nucleotide sequence: TGTGCCAGCAGCCACACCCAGGGGGTGAGCGGGGAGCTGTTTTTT. Translated: CASSHTQGVSGELFF.